This T cell receptor (beta chain) was sequenced for a study of graft-versus-host responses after intestinal transplantation. Across the whole study: Multivisceral, liver-intestinal, or isolated intestinal transplants were given to recipients. Whole-study findings and limits: In patients with graft-donor T cell macrochimerism, allograft graft-versus-host to host-versus-graft clonal ratios were high.

Assay used: immunoSEQ multiplex PCR; TCRdb lists only in-frame clones, some missing. This table has over 5,000 clones, more than 65% appearing once. About this clone: Its target is unknown.

V trimming: 1 base; J trimming: 7 bases; junction bases outside the gene matches: 9. CDR3 length: 16 amino acids. Germline CDR1 and CDR2: KGHSH and LQKENI. The chain recombines TRBV18 with TRBJ1-4, with 7 bases matching TRBD1. This specimen was PBMCs, taken just under 330 days after intestinal transplant. This receptor was taken from a human patient who received an intestinal transplant, so some T cells may come from the graft donor. The CDR3 DNA reads TGTGCCAGCTCACCACTGCAGGAGGGGGCGGTTGAAAAACTGTTTTTT. Its translation: CASSPLQEGAVEKLFF.